Each of the 17 T cell receptor beta chains below was sequenced from the same sample in a study of blood T cell repertoires in COVID-19. Assay used: immunoSEQ multiplex PCR; TCRdb lists only in-frame clones, some missing. The sample yields some 45,000 clones, approximately 90% seen once. Sequenced material: peripheral blood. The receptors were gathered from a man aged 45-60 years with active COVID-19.

The V and J genes are TRBV5-1 and TRBJ2-3; D may be TRBD1 (7 bases). Germline lookup yields CDR1 SGHRS and CDR2 YFSETQ. The germline V and J ends were trimmed by 2 bases and 6 bases, with 22 bases remaining between them. This CDR3 spans 17 amino acids. In DNA form, the CDR3 reads TGCGCCAGCAGCTTTGGGCAGGGGGGCCGACCTAGCGATACGCAGTATTTT. The encoded protein is CASSFGQGGRPSDTQYF.

This sequence joins TRBV7-2 and TRBJ2-3; 12 bases are a match to TRBD2. The CDR3 runs to 16 residues. Losses at the gene ends were 4 bases for V and 2 bases for J; bases not matched to a gene: 4. Germline-derived CDR1 and CDR2 are SGHTA and FQGNSA. In DNA form, the CDR3 reads TGTGCCAGCAGCTCCGGACTAGCGGGATTCACAGATACGCAGTATTTT. This translates into CASSSGLAGFTDTQYF.

V usage is TRBV6-5 and J usage is TRBJ2-2; TRBD2 aligns across 8 bases. The CDR3 loop spans 15 amino acids. V lost 6 bases, J lost 5 bases, and 8 bases stayed unmatched. CDR1 and CDR2 (germline): MNHEY, SVGAGI. The CDR3, as DNA: TGTGCCAGCAGAGGTAGCGGGGCGGGGACCGGGGAGCTGTTTTTT. Encoded protein: CASRGSGAGTGELFF.

The chain is built from TRBV5-4 and TRBJ2-2; possible D gene TRBD2, 5 bases. This CDR3 is built from 13 residues. The V and J ends lost 6 bases and 6 bases respectively, with 12 bases between them. Germline V gene lookup returns CDR1 SGHNT and CDR2 YYREEE (reference sequence). This CDR3 is CASNEKEAGELFF. Here the CDR3 DNA reads TGTGCCAGCAACGAAAAGGAGGCCGGGGAGCTGTTTTTT.

This clone was found a few times. This chain connects TRBV4-1 to TRBJ2-3; 9 bases are shared with TRBD2. The V gene end was trimmed by 0 bases and the J gene end by 4 bases; junction bases not matched to a gene: 8. Germline CDR1 is MGHRA and CDR2 is YSYEKL. This CDR3 contains 17 residues. The CDR3 here is CASSQDTAGGPADTQYF. CDR3 bases: TGCGCCAGCAGCCAAGATACTGCGGGAGGGCCTGCAGATACGCAGTATTTT.

This clone was found once. The chain couples TRBV7-9 to TRBJ2-1; 13 nucleotides line up with TRBD2. V was pared by 5 bases and J by 5 bases, with 9 bases of the junction left unmatched. In germline, CDR1 is SEHNR, CDR2 FQNEAQ (reference sequence). This CDR3 region has 17 residues. CDR3 nucleotide sequence: TGTGCCAGCAGCCTCGGACTAGCGGGAGTTTACGACAATGAGCAGTTCTTC. Its translation: CASSLGLAGVYDNEQFF. Full variable domain (outside the CDR3, taken from reference TRBV7-9 and TRBJ2-1): DTGVSQNPRHKITKRGQNVTFRCDPISEHNRLYWYRQTLGQGPEFLTYFQNEAQLEKSRLLSDRFSAERPKGSFSTLEIQRTEQGDSAMYLCASSLGLAGVYDNEQFFGPGTRLTVL.

The chain has TRBV7-9 and TRBJ1-2; the D gene is possibly TRBD1 (5 bases). Germline V gene data show CDR1 as SEHNR and CDR2 as FQNEAQ (reference sequence). This CDR3 has 16 amino acids. V dropped 0 bases and J dropped 5 bases, with 16 bases sitting between them. This CDR3 is CASSLALQGGEYGYTF. In DNA, the CDR3 is TGTGCCAGCAGCTTAGCGCTCCAGGGCGGGGAGTATGGCTACACCTTC.

The rearrangement joins TRBV24-1 to TRBJ1-5, with 7 bases fitting TRBD1. The ends lost 2 bases at V and 1 base at J; junction bases unmatched: 7. From germline, CDR1 is KGHDR and CDR2 SFDVKD. The CDR3 runs 17 residues. Written as DNA, the CDR3 is TGTGCCACCAGTGATTCCAGGGGGTCCCTGAGCAATCAGCCCCAGCATTTT. Translation: CATSDSRGSLSNQPQHF.

The rearrangement uses TRBV9 and TRBJ2-7, with D possibly TRBD2 on 7 matching bases. Trimming took off 0 bases at V and 4 bases at J, with 11 bases between the two ends. There are 14 residues in the CDR3. Germline values: CDR1 SGDLS, CDR2 YYNGEE. For the CDR3, the DNA is TGTGCCAGCAGCGTAGCGGGGGGCGAGTACGAGCAGTACTTC. Encoded protein: CASSVAGGEYEQYF.

The chain couples TRBV4-1 to TRBJ1-4, with D possibly TRBD1 on 5 matching bases. This CDR3 contains 16 residues. V lost 4 bases, J lost 3 bases, and 15 bases lay in between. CDR1 is MGHRA, CDR2 YSYEKL, per germline. CDR3 in amino acids: CASSLQAGRPNEKLFF. For the CDR3, the DNA is TGCGCCAGCAGCCTCCAGGCGGGACGGCCTAATGAAAAACTGTTTTTT.

The chain carries TRBV3-1 (or the pseudogene TRBV3-2) and TRBJ2-1; 13 bases agree with TRBD2. J lost 1 base, V lost 2 bases, and 5 bases had no gene match. Germline CDR1 and CDR2: LGHDT and YNNKEL (reference sequence). The CDR3 covers 18 residues. The CDR3 bases are TGTGCCAGCAGCCAACCGGGACTAGCGGGACCTTCCTACAATGAGCAGTTCTTC. It is translated as CASSQPGLAGPSYNEQFF.

The gene calls are TRBV19 and TRBJ2-3; TRBD1 aligns across 8 bases. The V gene end was trimmed by 4 bases and the J gene end by 2 bases; junction bases not matched to a gene: 5. Germline assignment: CDR1 LNHDA and CDR2 SQIVND (reference sequence). This CDR3 comprises 15 residues. The CDR3 region has the DNA TGTGCCAGTAGTACCCGGACAGGGAACACAGATACGCAGTATTTT. As protein: CASSTRTGNTDTQYF.

V is TRBV18 and J is TRBJ2-2; the D gene is possibly TRBD2 (5 bases). Germline CDR1 reads KGHSH; CDR2 reads LQKENI. The V end was cut by 2 bases, the J end by 0 bases, with 13 bases between. The CDR3 is made up of 17 amino acids. The chain's CDR3 is CASSPRPRRTNTGELFF. CDR3 sequence (DNA): TGTGCCAGCTCACCAAGGCCTCGGAGGACGAACACCGGGGAGCTGTTTTTT.

This chain joins TRBV3-1 (or the pseudogene TRBV3-2) and TRBJ2-1; 7 nucleotides match TRBD1. Germline assignment: CDR1 LGHDT and CDR2 YNNKEL (reference sequence). The CDR3 has 16 amino acids. V shed 5 bases, J shed 6 bases, and the junction held 13 bases outside the gene matches. The CDR3 region is CASSGAHTGAINEQFF. CDR3 sequence (DNA): TGTGCCAGCAGCGGAGCCCATACAGGGGCGATCAATGAGCAGTTCTTC.

The rearrangement links TRBV30 to TRBJ2-3, with TRBD2 identical over 15 bases. The V and J ends lost 5 bases and 3 bases, in that order; junction bases with no gene match: 3. Germline CDR1 GTSNPN, CDR2 SVGIG (reference sequence). The CDR3 runs to 15 residues. CDR3 loop: CAWGLAGGRTDTQYF. The CDR3 DNA is TGTGCCTGGGGACTAGCGGGAGGGAGGACAGATACGCAGTATTTT.

The chain joins TRBV3-1 (or the pseudogene TRBV3-2) to TRBJ1-6, with no clear D. The CDR3 loop spans 14 amino acids. Germline assignment: CDR1 LGHDT and CDR2 YNNKEL (reference sequence). V shed 0 bases and J shed 5 bases, with 5 bases lying between them. The CDR3 protein is CASSQEQNNSPLHF. CDR3 sequence (DNA): TGTGCCAGCAGCCAAGAACAGAATAATTCACCCCTCCACTTT.

The chain uses TRBV19 and TRBJ1-5; 8 nucleotides agree with TRBD1. Losses at the gene ends were 5 bases for V and 6 bases for J; bases not matched to a gene: 9. The CDR3 runs 15 residues. Germline V CDR1 and CDR2: LNHDA, SQIVND (reference sequence). The CDR3 here is CASSYYPGQVQPQHF. DNA for the CDR3: TGTGCCAGTAGTTATTATCCGGGACAGGTTCAGCCCCAGCATTTT.